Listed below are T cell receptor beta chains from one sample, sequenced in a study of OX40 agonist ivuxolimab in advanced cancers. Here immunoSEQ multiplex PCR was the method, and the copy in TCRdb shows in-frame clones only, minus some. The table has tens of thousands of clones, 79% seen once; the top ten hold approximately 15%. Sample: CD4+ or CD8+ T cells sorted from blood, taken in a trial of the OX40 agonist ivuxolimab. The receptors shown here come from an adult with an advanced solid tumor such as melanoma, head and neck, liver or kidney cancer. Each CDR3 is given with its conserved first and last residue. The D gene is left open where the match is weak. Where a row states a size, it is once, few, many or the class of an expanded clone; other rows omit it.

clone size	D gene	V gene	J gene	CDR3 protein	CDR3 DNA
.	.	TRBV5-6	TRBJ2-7	CASSLLATYEQYF	TGTGCCAGCAGCCTCTTGGCCACCTACGAGCAGTACTTC
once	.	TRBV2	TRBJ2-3	CASSEIGGGADTQYF	TGTGCCAGCAGTGAAATTGGGGGTGGGGCAGATACGCAGTATTTT
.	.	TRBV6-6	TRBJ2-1	CASSYGSGRNEQFF	TGTGCCAGCAGTTACGGGTCGGGTAGGAATGAGCAGTTCTTC
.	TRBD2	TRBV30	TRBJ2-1	CAWTPRLAGDNEQFF	TGTGCCTGGACCCCGAGACTAGCGGGGGACAATGAGCAGTTCTTC
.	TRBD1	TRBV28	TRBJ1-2	CASSPQGNYGYTF	TGTGCCAGCAGCCCACAGGGGAACTATGGCTACACCTTC
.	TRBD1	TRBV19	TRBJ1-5	CASQGQGQSQPQHF	TGTGCCAGTCAGGGACAGGGTCAGAGCCAGCCCCAGCATTTT
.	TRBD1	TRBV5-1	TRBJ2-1	CASSLVFGQGAYSYNEQFF	TGCGCCAGCAGCTTGGTGTTTGGGCAGGGGGCCTACTCCTACAATGAGCAGTTCTTC
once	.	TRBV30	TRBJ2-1	CAWSLPEVPSYNEQFF	TGTGCCTGGAGTCTACCGGAAGTCCCCTCCTACAATGAGCAGTTCTTC
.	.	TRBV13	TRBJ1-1	CASSFSRGNTEAFF	TGTGCCAGCAGCTTCAGTAGGGGGAACACTGAAGCTTTCTTT
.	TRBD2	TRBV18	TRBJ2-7	CASSLAGGPYEQYF	TGTGCCAGTTCCCTAGCGGGGGGCCCCTACGAGCAGTACTTC
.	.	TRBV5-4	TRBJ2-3	CASSSSTDTQYF	TGTGCCAGCAGCTCCTCGACAGATACGCAGTATTTT
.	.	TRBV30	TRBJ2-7	CAWSVTLSSYEQYF	TGTGCCTGGAGTGTGACTCTGAGCTCCTACGAGCAGTACTTC
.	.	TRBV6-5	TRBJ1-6	CASSYSSGAGGSPLHF	TGTGCCAGCAGTTACTCGTCGGGGGCCGGCGGGTCACCCCTCCACTTT
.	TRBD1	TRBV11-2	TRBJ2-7	CASSFGTGYEQYF	TGTGCCAGCAGCTTCGGGACAGGCTACGAGCAGTACTTC
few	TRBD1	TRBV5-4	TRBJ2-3	CASSSGQGTDTQYF	TGTGCCAGCAGCTCCGGACAGGGCACAGATACGCAGTATTTT
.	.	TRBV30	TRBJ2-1	CAWGTGNEQFF	TGTGCCTGGGGGACCGGGAATGAGCAGTTCTTC
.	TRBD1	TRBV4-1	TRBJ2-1	CASSQQGTGSALSYNEQFF	TGCGCCAGCAGCCAACAGGGGACAGGGTCGGCCTTATCCTACAATGAGCAGTTCTTC
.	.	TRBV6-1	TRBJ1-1	CASGGGLNTEAFF	TGTGCCAGCGGGGGAGGCTTGAACACTGAAGCTTTCTTT
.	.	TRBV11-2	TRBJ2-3	CASSSGQPGTDTQYF	TGTGCCAGCAGCTCCGGACAGCCAGGCACAGATACGCAGTATTTT
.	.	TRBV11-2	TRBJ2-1	CASSLAASNEQFF	TGTGCCAGCAGCTTAGCGGCCTCTAATGAGCAGTTCTTC
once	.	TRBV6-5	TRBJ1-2	CASSPPPGYTF	TGTGCCAGCAGCCCCCCCCCTGGCTACACCTTC
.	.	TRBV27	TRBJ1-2	CASSSGTPGHYTF	TGTGCCAGCAGCAGCGGGACTCCCGGCCACTACACCTTC
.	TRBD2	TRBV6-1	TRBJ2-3	CASSEWASGDTDTQYF	TGTGCCAGCAGTGAATGGGCTAGCGGGGACACAGATACGCAGTATTTT
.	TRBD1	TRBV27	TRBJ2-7	CASSFHMTGSSYEQYF	TGTGCCAGCAGTTTCCATATGACAGGGTCCTCCTACGAGCAGTACTTC
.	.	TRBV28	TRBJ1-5	CASSLVVWGNQPQHF	TGTGCCAGCAGTTTAGTAGTTTGGGGCAATCAGCCCCAGCATTTT
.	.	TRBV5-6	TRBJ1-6	CASSSNMRSYNSPLHF	TGTGCCAGCAGCTCCAATATGAGGTCCTATAATTCACCCCTCCACTTT
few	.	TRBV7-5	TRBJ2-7	CASSDQGVGVLSEQYF	TGTGCCAGCAGCGACCAGGGAGTGGGAGTCTTGAGCGAGCAGTACTTC
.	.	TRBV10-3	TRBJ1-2	CAISDGGNYGYTF	TGTGCCATCAGTGATGGAGGGAACTATGGCTACACCTTC
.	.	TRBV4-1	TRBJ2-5	CASSQLTVQAAQYF	TGCGCCAGCAGCCAACTGACAGTCCAAGCGGCCCAGTACTTC
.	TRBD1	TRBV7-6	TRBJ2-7	CASSLGTGTYEQYF	TGTGCCAGCAGCTTAGGGACAGGGACCTACGAGCAGTACTTC
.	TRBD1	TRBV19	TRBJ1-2	CASSIHQGAYGYTF	TGTGCCAGTAGTATCCATCAGGGGGCATATGGCTACACCTTC
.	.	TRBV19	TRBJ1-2	CASSIDHGLYGYTF	TGTGCCAGTAGTATAGATCACGGCCTCTATGGCTACACCTTC
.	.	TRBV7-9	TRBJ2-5	CASSPRGETQYF	TGTGCCAGCAGCCCAAGGGGGGAGACCCAGTACTTC
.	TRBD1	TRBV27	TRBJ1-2	CASRTTGGGHYGYTF	TGTGCCAGCAGGACTACAGGGGGCGGTCACTATGGCTACACCTTC
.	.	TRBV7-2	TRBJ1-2	CASSPDRTYGYTF	TGTGCCAGCAGCCCCGACAGGACCTATGGCTACACCTTC
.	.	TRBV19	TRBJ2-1	CASSPGDISYNEQFF	TGTGCCAGTAGTCCGGGGGACATTAGCTACAATGAGCAGTTCTTC
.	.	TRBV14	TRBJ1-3	CASSQFQSSGNTIYF	TGTGCCAGCAGCCAATTTCAGAGCTCTGGAAACACCATATATTTT
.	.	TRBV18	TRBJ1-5	CASSEAPYSNQPQHF	TGTGCCAGCTCCGAGGCCCCGTATAGCAATCAGCCCCAGCATTTT
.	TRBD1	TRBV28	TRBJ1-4	CASRRATGAREKLFF	TGTGCCAGCCGGAGGGCGACAGGGGCGCGGGAAAAACTGTTTTTT
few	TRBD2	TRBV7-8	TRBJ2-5	CASSLGPSGGQETQYF	TGTGCCAGCAGCTTAGGGCCTAGCGGGGGGCAAGAGACCCAGTACTTC
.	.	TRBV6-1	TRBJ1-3	CASFDGGNTIYF	TGTGCCAGCTTTGATGGGGGAAACACCATATATTTT
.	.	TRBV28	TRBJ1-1	CASSSLTGTDEAFF	TGTGCCAGCAGTTCCCTAACCGGGACGGATGAAGCTTTCTTT
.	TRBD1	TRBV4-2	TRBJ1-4	CASGFQTGGNEKLFF	TGTGCCAGCGGGTTTCAAACAGGGGGCAATGAAAAACTGTTTTTT
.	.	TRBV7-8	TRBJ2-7	CASSLGPISSYEQYF	TGTGCCAGCAGCTTAGGGCCAATAAGCTCCTACGAGCAGTACTTC
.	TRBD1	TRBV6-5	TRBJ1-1	CASRAAGGTEAFF	TGTGCCAGCAGGGCCGCAGGGGGCACTGAAGCTTTCTTT
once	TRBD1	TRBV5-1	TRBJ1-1	CASSWGQPNTEAFF	TGCGCCAGCAGCTGGGGACAGCCGAACACTGAAGCTTTCTTT
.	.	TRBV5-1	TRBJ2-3	CASGPGQESTDTQYF	TGCGCCAGCGGTCCGGGGCAGGAAAGCACAGATACGCAGTATTTT